This passage covers 26 T cell receptor beta chains from one sample sequenced in a study of cytomegalovirus exposure and HLA in healthy donors. The method was immunoSEQ multiplex PCR; TCRdb's version includes in-frame clones alone and lacks a portion of them. The sample lists tens of thousands of clones; around 94% were seen once. Material: PBMCs. These TCRs come from a woman aged 18-29 years in good health and CMV-seropositive.

This chain joins TRBV28 and TRBJ1-5; TRBD1 is a possible D gene (6 bases). Germline CDR1 is MDHEN and CDR2 is SYDVKM. There are 18 residues in the CDR3. Trimming took 1 base from V and 0 from J, leaving 16 bases between them. The CDR3: CASSLFILRQDSNQPQHF. Written as DNA, the CDR3 is TGTGCCAGCAGTTTATTTATCCTTAGACAGGATAGCAATCAGCCCCAGCATTTT.

The chain recombines TRBV5-1 with TRBJ1-2; TRBD1 agrees at 8 bases. CDR1 and CDR2 (germline): SGHRS, YFSETQ. The V and J ends lost 4 bases and 4 bases, in that order; junction bases with no gene match: 9. This CDR3 spans 15 amino acids. The CDR3 sequence is CASSIGQGVGYGYTF. The CDR3 DNA sequence: TGCGCCAGCAGCATCGGACAGGGAGTCGGCTATGGCTACACCTTC.

V usage is TRBV6-5 and J usage is TRBJ2-7; D gene ambiguous. CDR3 length equals 15 residues. Trimming left V 2 bases short and J 0 bases short, with 11 bases between. Germline assignment: CDR1 MNHEY and CDR2 SVGAGI. CDR3 protein: CASSYAVEASYEQYF. The DNA for the CDR3 is TGTGCCAGCAGTTACGCGGTGGAAGCCTCCTACGAGCAGTACTTC.

The chain uses TRBV18 and TRBJ2-7; 7 bases are shared with TRBD2. The CDR3 is 14 amino acids. J was trimmed by 2 bases and V by 3 bases; bases with no gene match: 4. Germline V gene lookup returns CDR1 KGHSH and CDR2 LQKENI. CDR3: CASSPREGPYEQYF. The CDR3 DNA is TGTGCCAGCTCACCGAGGGAGGGGCCCTACGAGCAGTACTTC.

V is TRBV13 and J is TRBJ2-3, with TRBD1 matching over 9 bases. With V trimmed by 3 bases and J by 4 bases, 2 bases remained unmatched. Germline CDR1 is PRHDT and CDR2 is FYEKMQ (reference sequence). The CDR3 has 14 residues. CDR3 in amino acids: CASSFRQGADTQYF. CDR3 DNA: TGTGCCAGCAGCTTCCGACAGGGGGCAGATACGCAGTATTTT.

This clone was found once. The chain couples TRBV18 to TRBJ1-2; 7 bases line up with TRBD1. The CDR3 totals 15 residues. Germline CDR1 is KGHSH and CDR2 is LQKENI. The V segment lost 5 bases and the J segment 5 bases; nucleotides outside the gene matches: 11. CDR3 loop: CASSNQDRKAYGYTF. The CDR3 bases are TGTGCCAGCTCAAACCAGGACAGGAAGGCTTATGGCTACACCTTC.

This chain joins TRBV5-5 and TRBJ1-2; D is perhaps TRBD1 (6 bases). This CDR3 comprises 16 residues. Trimming cost V 3 bases and J 6 bases, with 21 bases left between them. CDR1 is SGHKS, CDR2 YYEKEE, per germline (reference sequence). The CDR3 spells CASSSVTGSGGDGYTF. CDR3 sequence (DNA): TGTGCCAGCAGCTCGGTGACAGGTTCAGGTGGCGATGGCTACACCTTC.

The chain uses TRBV19 and TRBJ1-5, with D uncertain. The CDR3 runs to 15 residues. Germline V gives CDR1 LNHDA, CDR2 SQIVND (reference sequence). The V end lost 4 bases, the J end lost 6 bases, and 16 bases lay between the germline ends. This CDR3 is CASSTKAQIRQPQHF. The CDR3 coding sequence is TGTGCCAGTAGTACCAAAGCCCAAATACGTCAGCCCCAGCATTTT.

This chain uses TRBV9 with TRBJ2-3; 7 nucleotides align to TRBD1. The CDR3 is 15 residues long. The V gene's germline CDR1 is SGDLS and CDR2 YYNGEE. V gave up 0 bases and J gave up 6 bases; unmatched junction bases: 7. CDR3 in amino acids: CASSVEGRGWDTQYF. The CDR3 nucleotides read TGTGCCAGCAGCGTAGAGGGCAGGGGGTGGGATACGCAGTATTTT.

V gene TRBV4-1 combines with J gene TRBJ2-7, with 12 bases identical to TRBD1. The CDR3 is made up of 16 amino acids. V trimming: 4 bases; J trimming: 7 bases; junction bases outside the gene matches: 11. In germline, CDR1 is MGHRA, CDR2 YSYEKL. The CDR3 nucleotides read TGCGCCAGCAGCCTCAGCTCCGGGACAGGGGGCAAAGAGCAGTACTTC. Protein sequence: CASSLSSGTGGKEQYF.

CDR3 sequence: CASSQVSASGNEQFF. The CDR3 nucleotides are TGCGCCAGCAGCCAAGTGTCGGCTAGCGGCAATGAGCAGTTCTTC. The genes are TRBV4-1 and TRBJ2-1; 7 nucleotides align to TRBD2. The CDR3 is 15 residues long. The junction had 6 bases not matched to a gene; V was cut back by 1 base and J by 6 bases. Germline CDR1 is MGHRA and CDR2 is YSYEKL.

This chain uses TRBV2 with TRBJ1-1; possibly TRBD1 for D (6 bases). The CDR3 sequence is 15 residues long. The V gene's germline CDR1 is SNHLY and CDR2 FYNNEI. The V end lost 5 bases, the J end lost 1 base, and 14 bases lay between the germline ends. The CDR3: CASSRQGLGNTEAFF. CDR3 nucleotide sequence: TGTGCCAGCAGTCGGCAGGGGTTAGGGAACACTGAAGCTTTCTTT.

The chain employs TRBV6-5 and TRBJ1-2, with 7 bases lining up with TRBD1. The CDR3 has 12 amino acids. Germline V gives CDR1 MNHEY, CDR2 SVGAGI. V lost 8 bases to trimming and J lost 5 bases; unmatched junction nucleotides: 5. CDR3 in amino acids: CASREQGYGYTF. The CDR3 DNA reads as TGTGCCAGCCGAGAACAGGGGTATGGCTACACCTTC.

The chain joins TRBV6-5 to TRBJ2-1, with D perhaps matching TRBD1 (8 bases). The CDR3 extends over 14 amino acids. V was clipped by 6 bases and J by 9 bases, with 18 bases between them. Germline loops: CDR1 MNHEY, CDR2 SVGAGI. CDR3 DNA: TGTGCCAGCAGGAGAGGACAGGGAGGGACTGAGCAGTTCTTC. Translated, it gives CASRRGQGGTEQFF.

This clone occurred a few times. V gene TRBV27 combines with J gene TRBJ2-1; D gene uncertain. CDR1 is MNHEY and CDR2 is SMNVEV in the germline V gene (reference sequence). Trimming stripped 10 bases from V and 15 bases from J, with 19 bases between. This CDR3 has 11 residues. The CDR3 loop is CAMPPWPYLFF. The CDR3 DNA reads as TGTGCCATGCCCCCGTGGCCGTACCTGTTCTTC.

V usage is TRBV5-1 and J usage is TRBJ1-4, with D unresolved. The germline gives CDR1 SGHRS, CDR2 YFSETQ. Trimming stripped 4 bases from V and 7 bases from J, with 20 bases between. This CDR3 contains 16 residues. This CDR3 is CASSPNSGLLAEKLFF. For the CDR3, the DNA is TGCGCCAGCAGCCCGAATAGCGGACTACTGGCTGAAAAACTGTTTTTT.

V usage is TRBV6-1 and J usage is TRBJ2-1; 8 bases align to TRBD2. V shed 2 bases and J 7 bases; nucleotides not matched to a gene: 16. This CDR3 spans 18 amino acids. Germline V CDR1 and CDR2: MNHNS, SASEGT. The CDR3 nucleotides are TGTGCCAGCAGTGAAACGCGGGGGGCCCGCCCCGCGAGAAATGAGCAGTTCTTC. Its protein is CASSETRGARPARNEQFF.

This clone was detected only a few times. The V call is TRBV4-1, the J call TRBJ1-6; D gene uncertain. The germline V gene has CDR1 MGHRA and CDR2 YSYEKL. Trimming removed 0 bases from V and 10 bases from J, with 16 bases in between. The length of the CDR3 is 16 residues. The CDR3 DNA sequence: TGCGCCAGCAGCCAAGATCCGGCCAGAGGATTGTCACCCCTCCACTTT. This encodes CASSQDPARGLSPLHF.

This clone turned up a few times. This sequence joins TRBV7-8 and TRBJ2-7, with TRBD1 identical over 8 bases. Germline assignment: CDR1 SGHVS and CDR2 FQNEAQ. J lost 4 bases, V lost 5 bases, and 10 bases had no gene match. This CDR3 contains 15 residues. The CDR3 here is CASSPGGTGSYEQYF. CDR3 sequence (DNA): TGTGCCAGCAGCCCAGGCGGGACAGGCTCTTACGAGCAGTACTTC. Variable domain in full (rest from reference TRBV7-8 and TRBJ2-7): GAGVSQSPRYKVAKRGQDVALRCDPISGHVSLFWYQQALGQGPEFLTYFQNEAQLDKSGLPSDRFFAERPEGSVSTLKIQRTQQEDSAVYLCASSPGGTGSYEQYFGPGTRLTVT.

V and J are TRBV28 and TRBJ2-5; 7 nucleotides agree with TRBD2. Per the germline V gene, CDR1 is MDHEN and CDR2 is SYDVKM. The CDR3 contains 12 residues. V shed 6 bases and J 5 bases; nucleotides not matched to a gene: 3. DNA of the CDR3: TGTGCCAGCAGGACTAGCTGGGAGACCCAGTACTTC. Protein sequence: CASRTSWETQYF.

The chain recombines TRBV5-6 with TRBJ2-7; 9 nucleotides agree with TRBD2. The CDR3 length is 15 residues. Germline CDR1 reads SGHDT; CDR2 reads YYEEEE. V was pared by 0 bases and J by 0 bases, with 1 base of the junction left unmatched. CDR3 in DNA: TGTGCCAGCAGCTTGGGCGGGGGGGTCTCCTACGAGCAGTACTTC. This encodes CASSLGGGVSYEQYF.

The genes are TRBV27 and TRBJ1-2; D is possibly TRBD1 (5 bases). This CDR3 contains 11 residues. The V end lost 6 bases, the J end lost 4 bases, and 6 bases lay between the germline ends. CDR1 is MNHEY and CDR2 is SMNVEV in the germline V gene (reference sequence). This CDR3 is CASRTAYGYTF. CDR3 nucleotides: TGTGCCAGCAGGACAGCCTATGGCTACACCTTC.

The chain has TRBV4-1 and TRBJ2-5; D is perhaps TRBD2 (6 bases). The CDR3 sequence is 14 residues long. CDR1 and CDR2 from the germline V gene are MGHRA and YSYEKL. V gave up 3 bases and J gave up 5 bases, with 13 bases separating them. The CDR3 bases are TGCGCCAGCAGCCACGGAGGGGCGTCTGAGACCCAGTACTTC. It encodes CASSHGGASETQYF.

V and J are TRBV11-2 and TRBJ2-5, with TRBD1 as a possible D gene (6 bases). V was shortened by 5 bases and J by 3 bases, with 16 bases between the two germline ends. The CDR3 runs to 15 residues. CDR1 and CDR2 (germline): SGHAT, FQNNGV. The CDR3 DNA sequence: TGTGCCAGCAGCCGCGACCGGACAGAAAAAGAGACCCAGTACTTC. This encodes CASSRDRTEKETQYF.

This chain uses TRBV19 with TRBJ2-7, with a tentative D call TRBD2 (6 bases). Trimming pared 8 bases from V and 2 bases from J, leaving 22 bases between. This CDR3 is built from 16 residues. Germline loops: CDR1 LNHDA, CDR2 SQIVND (reference sequence). The CDR3 DNA is TGTGCCAGTTCCGCGGGAATAGCGGCACAAACCTACGAGCAGTACTTC. Protein sequence: CASSAGIAAQTYEQYF.

The chain recombines TRBV28 with TRBJ2-5; 9 positions match TRBD2. The ends lost 5 bases at V and 5 bases at J; junction bases unmatched: 6. The CDR3 covers 14 residues. Germline V gene lookup returns CDR1 MDHEN and CDR2 SYDVKM. CDR3 loop: CASSARLAGETQYF. CDR3 in DNA: TGTGCCAGCAGTGCCCGGCTAGCGGGGGAGACCCAGTACTTC.